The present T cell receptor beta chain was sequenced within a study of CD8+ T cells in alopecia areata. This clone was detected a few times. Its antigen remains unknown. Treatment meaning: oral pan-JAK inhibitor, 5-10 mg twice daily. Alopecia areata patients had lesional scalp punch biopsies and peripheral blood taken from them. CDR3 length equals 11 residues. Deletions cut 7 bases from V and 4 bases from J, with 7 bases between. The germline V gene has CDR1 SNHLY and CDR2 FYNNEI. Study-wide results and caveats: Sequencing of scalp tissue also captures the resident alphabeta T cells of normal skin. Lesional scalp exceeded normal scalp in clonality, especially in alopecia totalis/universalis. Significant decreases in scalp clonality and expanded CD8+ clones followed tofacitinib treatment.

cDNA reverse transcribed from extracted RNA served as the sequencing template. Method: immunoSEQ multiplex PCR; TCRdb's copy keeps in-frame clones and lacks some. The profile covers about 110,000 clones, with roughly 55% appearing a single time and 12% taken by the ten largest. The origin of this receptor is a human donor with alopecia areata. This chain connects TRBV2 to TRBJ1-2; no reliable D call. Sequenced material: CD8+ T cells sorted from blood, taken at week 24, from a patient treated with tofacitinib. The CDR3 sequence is CASKLPYGYTF. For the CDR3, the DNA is TGTGCCAGCAAATTGCCCTATGGCTACACCTTC.